A single T cell receptor beta chain is shown here with its context. This PCR relied on a set of 60 Vbeta primers and 13 Jbeta primers. Assay used: immunoSEQ multiplex PCR; TCRdb lists only in-frame clones, some missing. The sample lists approximately 72,000 clones, around 70% occurring once. Germline CDR1 is WNHNN and CDR2 is SYGVQD (reference sequence). The CDR3 runs 15 residues. V was clipped by 8 bases and J by 4 bases; unmatched bases: 9. This sample was taken from a study of cytomegalovirus exposure and HLA in healthy donors. Study overall: A previous analysis identified about 110 million unique TCR beta sequences derived from 180 million or so T cells.

The receptor comes from a man aged 40-50 years in good health and CMV-seropositive. The rearrangement uses TRBV10-1 and TRBJ2-1, with 9 bases fitting TRBD1. The sequencing input was PBMCs. The CDR3 DNA follows: TGCGCCAGCTTAACACAGGGGGCTTGGTACAATGAGCAGTTCTTC. Its protein product is CASLTQGAWYNEQFF.